The 19 T cell receptor beta chains reported below all come from one sample, sequenced in a study of preoperative IRX-2 immunotherapy in early breast cancer. Measured with immunoSEQ multiplex PCR; TCRdb has only the in-frame clones, and not every one. Of 30,000 to 45,000 clones in the sample, roughly four fifths were seen once. Treatment indicated: preoperative locoregional IRX-2 cytokine immunotherapy. The sequences come from lymph node tissue, collected after IRX-2 immunotherapy. These receptors all come from a human donor with breast cancer.

V is TRBV7-5 and J is TRBJ2-7; TRBD2 is the table's D call and was not checked against the DNA. TRBV7-5 is shown as a pseudogene. This CDR3 is 16 amino acids long. CDR3 in DNA: TGTGCCAGCAGCTCTGGCCGGGTCCGATCCTTGCTAGGGCAGTACTTC. Translation gives CASSSGRVRSLLGQYF.

In its sample, this clone was seen a few times. The V and J genes are TRBV6-8 and TRBJ1-4; D unclear. Germline CDR1 and CDR2: MNHGY and SAAAGT. The CDR3 runs 13 residues. The V and J ends lost 7 bases and 8 bases respectively, with 14 bases between them. The CDR3 nucleotides read TGTGCCAGCACCCAACGGCCGGCCGAAAAACTGTTTTTT. Encoded protein: CASTQRPAEKLFF.

The chain carries TRBV28 and TRBJ1-6; D is unresolved. V dropped 4 bases and J dropped 7 bases, with 11 bases sitting between them. In germline, CDR1 is MDHEN, CDR2 SYDVKM. CDR3 length: 14 residues. The chain's CDR3 is CASSSRTENSPLHF. The CDR3 DNA is TGTGCCAGCAGTTCCCGGACGGAAAATTCACCCCTCCACTTT.

The chain couples TRBV5-1 to TRBJ1-6; no clear D. CDR3 size: 15 residues. Trimming took off 0 bases at V and 7 bases at J, with 11 bases between the two ends. Germline assignment: CDR1 SGHRS and CDR2 YFSETQ. CDR3 residues: CASSLAPSMNSPLHF. CDR3 sequence (DNA): TGCGCCAGCAGCTTGGCCCCCTCTATGAATTCACCCCTCCACTTT. The entire variable domain, with the rest obtained from reference TRBV5-1 and TRBJ1-6, is as follows: KAGVTQTPRYLIKTRGQQVTLSCSPISGHRSVSWYQQTPGQGLQFLFEYFSETQRNKGNFPGRFSGRQFSNSRSEMNVSTLELGDSALYLCASSLAPSMNSPLHFGNGTRLTVT.

This clone was counted a single time. The gene calls are TRBV7-1 and TRBJ1-2, with 8 bases fitting TRBD1. TRBV7-1 is flagged as an ORF with uncertain function. The CDR3 loop spans 15 amino acids. Losses at the gene ends were 4 bases for V and 7 bases for J; bases not matched to a gene: 11. In DNA form, the CDR3 reads TGTGCCAGCAGCTTGAGATTGGGGACAGGATTTGGCTACACCTTC. It codes for CASSLRLGTGFGYTF.

The V and J genes are TRBV11-3 and TRBJ1-6, with 7 bases matching TRBD1. Germline lookup yields CDR1 SGHNT and CDR2 YENEEA. The CDR3 consists of 16 residues. The junction had 9 bases not matched to a gene; V was cut back by 3 bases and J by 7 bases. CDR3 nucleotides: TGTGCCAGCAGCTTTGGAACAAGACAGGGAAATTCACCCCTCCACTTT. It translates to CASSFGTRQGNSPLHF.

The V and J genes are TRBV6-8 and TRBJ2-3, with a weak D call TRBD1 (6 bases). The CDR3 contains 17 residues. CDR1 and CDR2 from the germline V gene are MNHGY and SAAAGT. The V end lost 10 bases, the J end lost 6 bases, and 29 bases lay between the germline ends. The CDR3 DNA reads as TGTGCCATCAGCCCCACCGCCCGCCGAGGGGGTAGGGATACGCAGTATTTT. This encodes CAISPTARRGGRDTQYF.

V is TRBV29-1 and J is TRBJ2-2, with 12 nucleotides matching TRBD2. With 7 bases clipped from V and 4 bases from J, the junction kept 4 bases outside the gene matches. This CDR3 has 14 residues. The germline V gene has CDR1 SQVTM and CDR2 ANQGSEA. The CDR3 DNA reads TGCAGCGCCGTGACTAGCGGGGGCACCGGGGAGCTGTTTTTT. It specifies CSAVTSGGTGELFF.

To note about this clone: No DNA is shown, since the ends of the CDR3 on it are uncertain; the CDR3 is the one TCRdb lists. The V gene is TRBV7-5, the J gene TRBJ1-1; TRBD1, the D gene given by the table, was not confirmed from the DNA. TRBV7-5 represents a pseudogene. The CDR3 is made up of 15 amino acids, end residues included. CDR3 protein: CASSFGQGANTEAFF.

The chain carries TRBV4-1 and TRBJ1-2, with 8 positions matching TRBD1. This CDR3 is 16 amino acids long. Germline CDR1 and CDR2: MGHRA and YSYEKL. The ends lost 8 bases at V and 4 bases at J; junction bases unmatched: 15. The CDR3, as DNA: TGCGCCAGCGTAGGCCACCAGGGGGCGCGGGGCTATGGCTACACCTTC. It is translated as CASVGHQGARGYGYTF.

The J gene is TRBJ1-2, the V gene TRBV11-3; D possibly corresponds to TRBD1 (6 bases). The germline gives CDR1 SGHNT, CDR2 YENEEA. Trimming removed 3 bases at V and 6 bases at J, with 14 bases between. The CDR3 consists of 14 residues. The CDR3 here is CASSFARQADGYTF. The CDR3 DNA reads TGTGCCAGCAGCTTTGCGCGACAGGCGGATGGCTACACCTTC.

The V call is TRBV7-6, the J call TRBJ1-1; 10 bases match TRBD1. The germline gives CDR1 SGHVS, CDR2 FNYEAQ. The CDR3 contains 16 residues. J lost 1 base, V lost 5 bases, and 7 bases had no gene match. The CDR3 spells CASSITGTGANTEAFF. The CDR3 DNA reads as TGTGCCAGCAGCATCACCGGGACAGGGGCGAACACTGAAGCTTTCTTT.

The rearrangement uses TRBV6-8 and TRBJ2-2; tentative D call: TRBD2 (6 bases). This CDR3 is 14 amino acids long. Germline CDR1 MNHGY, CDR2 SAAAGT. V was clipped by 10 bases and J by 1 base, with 13 bases between them. The CDR3 coding sequence is TGTGCCACCGGGCGGGGATTGAACACCGGGGAGCTGTTTTTT. It translates to CATGRGLNTGELFF.

CDR3 sequence (DNA): TGCGCCAGCAGCTCGGTGGGACAGGGTAACAATGAGCAGTTCTTC. It specifies CASSSVGQGNNEQFF. The V gene is TRBV5-1, the J gene TRBJ2-1; TRBD1 aligns across 9 bases. There are 15 residues in the CDR3. Germline lookup yields CDR1 SGHRS and CDR2 YFSETQ. The ends lost 3 bases at V and 5 bases at J; junction bases unmatched: 6.

This clone appeared a few times. Written as DNA, the CDR3 is TGTGCCACTACTCGACAGGAGGCCTGGGGCTACACCTTC. Translated: CATTRQEAWGYTF. The chain uses TRBV19 and TRBJ1-2; TRBD1 might be the D (6 bases). Trimming shortened V by 10 bases and J by 8 bases, and 20 bases separated the two germline ends. Germline-derived CDR1 and CDR2 are LNHDA and SQIVND (reference sequence). The CDR3 has 13 amino acids.

This rearrangement joins TRBV6-8 to TRBJ2-1; 13 bases are shared with TRBD2. Germline V lookup: CDR1 MNHGY, CDR2 SAAAGT. CDR3 length equals 14 residues. The V and J ends lost 10 bases and 10 bases, in that order; junction bases with no gene match: 10. The CDR3 coding sequence is TGTGCCATCAGGCCGGGACTAGCGGGGTCCGAGCAGTTCTTC. This encodes CAIRPGLAGSEQFF.

The chain links TRBV28 to TRBJ1-6; D possibly corresponds to TRBD1 (6 bases). V was trimmed by 6 bases and J by 8 bases, leaving 17 bases between them. The CDR3 is made up of 15 amino acids. Germline V gene sequence: CDR1 MDHEN, CDR2 SYDVKM. Written as DNA, the CDR3 is TGTGCCAGCAGAGAGACAGGTTTAGGGGATTCACCCCTCCACTTT. Residues: CASRETGLGDSPLHF.

The chain recombines TRBV11-3 with TRBJ1-5; a weak D match, TRBD1 (5 bases). This CDR3 spans 19 amino acids. Germline loops: CDR1 SGHNT, CDR2 YENEEA. V was trimmed by 4 bases and J by 2 bases, leaving 24 bases between them. The CDR3 DNA is TGTGCCAGCAGCTCCCCCGATTGGGGGGGAAGTAGGGGCAATCAGCCCCAGCATTTT. Protein sequence: CASSSPDWGGSRGNQPQHF.

The V call is TRBV18, the J call TRBJ2-7; D gene unclear. Germline-derived CDR1 and CDR2 are KGHSH and LQKENI. V shed 4 bases and J shed 0 bases, with 4 bases lying between them. The CDR3 totals 12 residues. The CDR3 protein is CASSRDSYEQYF. The CDR3 DNA is TGTGCCAGCTCACGGGACTCCTACGAGCAGTACTTC.